A selection of T cell receptor beta chains follows, all from one sample in a study of T cell responses to AZD1222 COVID-19 vaccine. The protocol was immunoSEQ multiplex PCR, while the TCRdb copy is restricted to in-frame clones and leaves out a portion. The profile shows about 200,000 clones, about 94% of them singletons. Source: peripheral blood, taken 28 days after the second AZD1222 dose. The source is an adult who received the AZD1222 COVID-19 vaccine. Both conserved end residues are part of each CDR3. A D gene is named only where the DNA matches it firmly. The size entry is marked missing in some rows and otherwise reads once, few, many or a size class.

>TRBV18|TRBJ2-4|-|-
CASSPLSAVSVAKNIQYF
TGTGCCAGCTCACCCCTCTCAGCAGTCTCCGTAGCCAAAAACATTCAGTACTTC
>TRBV4-1|TRBJ2-3|once|-
CASSQDWARVTDTQYF
TGCGCCAGCAGCCAAGATTGGGCACGGGTCACAGATACGCAGTATTTT
>TRBV18|TRBJ2-5|-|-
CASSPRNQETQYF
TGTGCCAGCTCACCTCGGAATCAAGAGACCCAGTACTTC
>TRBV7-3|TRBJ2-1|-|-
CASSLVQVSVGVEQFF
TGTGCCAGCAGCTTAGTCCAAGTGTCAGTGGGGGTTGAGCAGTTCTTC
>TRBV9|TRBJ1-2|-|TRBD1
CASSVEVFEGAHGYTF
TGTGCCAGCAGCGTAGAGGTTTTTGAGGGGGCGCATGGCTACACCTTC
>TRBV19|TRBJ1-2|-|-
CASSIEAGLHYGYTF
TGTGCCAGTAGTATAGAGGCAGGGCTCCACTATGGCTACACCTTC
>TRBV28|TRBJ2-7|-|-
CASSPGTAPYEQYF
TGTGCCAGCAGCCCCGGGACGGCCCCCTACGAGCAGTACTTC
>TRBV27|TRBJ1-2|-|-
CASSLSSGDYGYTF
TGTGCCAGCAGTTTATCATCCGGGGACTATGGCTACACCTTC
>TRBV27|TRBJ2-7|-|-
CASSPQGIAYEQYF
TGTGCCAGCAGTCCCCAGGGAATAGCCTACGAGCAGTACTTC
>TRBV6-5|TRBJ2-5|-|TRBD2
CASSKPGLATRWYF
TGTGCCAGCTCTAAACCGGGACTAGCGACACGTTGGTACTTC
>TRBV4-1|TRBJ1-4|-|-
CASSRQTTNEKLFF
TGCGCCAGCAGCCGACAGACAACTAATGAAAAACTGTTTTTT
>TRBV9|TRBJ1-2|-|-
CASSVTWTSNGYTF
TGTGCCAGCAGCGTAACCTGGACCTCTAATGGCTACACCTTC
>TRBV7-6|TRBJ1-4|-|TRBD1
CASSGQGPNEKLFF
TGTGCCAGCAGCGGACAGGGTCCTAATGAAAAACTGTTTTTT
>TRBV2|TRBJ2-2|-|-
CARGAGANTGELFF
TGTGCCAGGGGGGCCGGGGCGAACACCGGGGAGCTGTTTTTT
>TRBV7-3|TRBJ1-2|-|TRBD1
CASSLDRVEYTF
TGTGCCAGCAGCTTAGACAGGGTAGAGTACACCTTC
>TRBV9|TRBJ1-1|-|-
CASSTGLLNTEAFF
TGTGCCAGCAGCACCGGACTGCTGAACACTGAAGCTTTCTTT
>TRBV14|TRBJ1-4|-|TRBD1
CASSQLTGAQEKLFF
TGTGCCAGCAGCCAGTTGACAGGGGCGCAAGAAAAACTGTTTTTT
>TRBV19|TRBJ2-3|-|-
CASSTGPRTGDTQYF
TGTGCCAGTAGTACCGGACCCCGGACCGGGGATACGCAGTATTTT